This T cell receptor (beta chain) was documented in a study of vaccination effects on CD4 cells after COVID-19. Assay used: immunoSEQ multiplex PCR; TCRdb lists only in-frame clones, some missing. The table includes 60,000 to 75,000 clones, 73% detected once. On this clone itself: Its antigen is still unknown.

Within the ViraFEST assay, antigen-specific CD4+ T cells underwent expansion with viral peptide pools prior to sequencing. Upon completion of roughly ten days in culture, CD4+ T cells were isolated. Their SARS-CoV-2 infection, verified by PCR, occurred between March and December 2020. This CDR3 is 14 amino acids long. Per the germline V gene, CDR1 is MNHEY and CDR2 is SVGAGI. V was clipped by 7 bases and J by 11 bases, with 23 bases between them. Findings and limits, study-wide: Marked contraction was observed in infection-induced and vaccine-induced clones late after vaccination.

The V call is TRBV6-5, the J call TRBJ1-1; D is undetermined. This clonotype was sampled from a human donor who had a prior SARS-CoV-2 infection. The sequencing here drew on CD4+ T cells from PBMCs cultured with HIV peptides, taken before COVID-19 vaccination. Subset described: HIV-1 Nef peptide pool negative control/reference culture. The CDR3 sequence is CASTTRDRAQAAFF. The CDR3 nucleotides are TGTGCCAGCACCACCCGAGATCGAGCCCAAGCGGCTTTCTTT.